This TCR beta chain was recorded in a study of T-cell memory formation after mild COVID-19 (dated by TCRdb to about 2021). For the study in its entirety: TCR sequence clusters from the two donors were largely donor specific. T-cell clones expanding and contracting after mild COVID-19 in a couple of donors were tracked by longitudinal TCRalpha and TCRbeta repertoire sequencing. Two young, previously healthy adult volunteers, one female and one male, were included in the cohort. The study at large found these results: Clones contracting from day 15 to 85 had balanced CD4/CD8 phenotypes, while a second wave expanding from day 15 to 37 was biased towards CD4+. Contracting CD4+ clones turned up mainly in the CM and EM memory subsets, whereas EMRA was where CD8+ clones were enriched. SARS-CoV-2 specificity was not confirmed for the second-wave clones peaking on day 37. The detection of some responding clones in pre-infection memory suggests that pre-existing cross-reactive memory T cells joined the SARS-CoV-2 response. The study included only a couple of mild cases, and larger cohorts that include severe cases with pre-infection samples were judged to be necessary.

TCRdb lists the instrument as Illumina NovaSeq 6000. TCRalpha and TCRbeta cDNA libraries were constructed by 5'RACE with constant-segment primers, with sample barcodes and unique molecular identifiers being introduced. Trizol reagent was used to extract RNA from every sample. The libraries were amplified in two PCR steps, and the second step added a second sample barcode and Illumina TruSeq adapters. Libraries were sequenced on an Illumina NovaSeq with 2 x 150 bp paired-end reads. As for the authors' bioinformatics: Reads were demultiplexed and collapsed into UMI-guided consensus sequences with migec v1.2.7. With mixcr v2.1.11, UMI consensuses were aligned to TRA and TRB V and J templates and assembled into clonotypes. A clonotype was counted as expanded or contracted only when both edgeR and NoisET called the clonotype significant, with the noise models trained on biological replicates. edgeR calls used a false discovery rate-adjusted p below 0.01 and a log2 fold-change threshold of 1. As an exploratory analysis of dynamics, max-normalized trajectories of the 1000 most abundant clonotypes were examined with PCA combined with hierarchical clustering. The CD4 or CD8 phenotype of responding clones was assigned using the separately sequenced CD4+ and CD8+ repertoires. TCRdb trimmed public reads at Q25 via fastp, called clones via MiXCR and kept in-frame beta chains. Each entry merges the rows of one CDR3 protein and shows their most common DNA and genes. TCRdb's processing, not the authors' own work, is the source of the V and J calls. The sample records around 90,000 distinct CDR3 sequences, more than 10% of which are singletons. The ten largest make up about a quarter of the sample.

Remarks on this clonotype: The antigen this receptor binds is unknown. No clone much larger than this one lies a single base away; base qualities are absent.

Spanning cysteine to phenylalanine, the CDR3 consists of 13 amino acids. Just CDR3 DNA is preserved here, 39 bases in frame from base 1. Germline trimming amounts to 7 bases on V and 5 bases on J, with 8 as the count of junction bases outside the gene matches. CDR1 and CDR2 were assigned from the germline V gene as MNHNS and SASEGT. Ficoll-Paque density gradient centrifugation was used to isolate PBMCs. Recombination connected TRBV6-1 to TRBJ2-7; TRBD2 agrees with 7 junctional bases. This sequence was found in an adult woman who had mild COVID-19 (a few samples of this study predate the infection). The sample titles of this study are shuffled in the database, so cell type and time point are left out; the donor was told from shared clones. The specimen was PBMCs or a T cell subset sorted from them (not recorded which). The CDR3 here reads CASNAGEANEQYF. At the DNA level, the sequence is TGTGCCAGCAACGCGGGGGAGGCGAACGAGCAGTACTTC.